Each of the 31 T cell receptor beta chains below was sequenced from the same sample in a study of Graves' ophthalmopathy and Graves' hyperthyroidism. Amplifying from RNA transcripts, the study obtained TCR beta CDR3 regions. HTBI primers served in a first-round RT-PCR, which a second-round multiplex PCR followed. TCRdb used MiXCR to reprocess the multiplex PCR reads, holding one entry per CDR3 protein. The sample has about 160,000 distinct CDR3 sequences, 30% to 45% seen once. Sequenced input: peripheral blood. These receptor sequences come from a middle-aged woman with Graves' ophthalmopathy.

The table lists this clonotype with many counts. The chain couples TRBV30 to TRBJ1-5; 7 bases are shared with TRBD1. In germline, CDR1 is GTSNPN, CDR2 SVGIG (reference sequence). Germline trimming cut 0 bases from V and 9 bases from J; bases unmatched to any gene: 5. The CDR3 runs 13 residues. Here the CDR3 DNA reads TGTGCCTGGAGTGTAACAGGGGACGGGCCCCAGCATTTT. It translates to CAWSVTGDGPQHF.

The chain recombines TRBV7-8 with TRBJ1-1; TRBD1 aligns across 7 bases. The CDR3 sequence is 15 residues long. Germline V CDR1 and CDR2: SGHVS, FQNEAQ. V dropped 5 bases and J dropped 1; count of bases not matched to a gene: 7. In DNA, the CDR3 is TGTGCCAGCAGCGTCTCCGGGACAGCGAACACTGAAGCTTTCTTT. The encoded protein is CASSVSGTANTEAFF.

This clonotype was recorded at least ten times. CDR3 residues: CAIFSGTGVYGYTF. CDR3 in DNA: TGTGCCATCTTCTCCGGGACAGGGGTCTATGGCTACACCTTC. The chain employs TRBV10-3 and TRBJ1-2, with 10 bases matching TRBD1. The CDR3 has 14 residues. From germline, CDR1 is ENHRY and CDR2 SYGVKD. V shed 8 bases, J shed 4 bases, and the junction held 7 bases outside the gene matches.

The CDR3, as DNA: TGTGCCAGCAGCTTAATGTATAACTCCTACGAGCAGTACTTC. Its translation: CASSLMYNSYEQYF. V usage is TRBV7-2 and J usage is TRBJ2-7; D remains unclear. The CDR3 spans 14 residues. The V end lost 2 bases, the J end lost 0 bases, and 8 bases lay between the germline ends. In germline, CDR1 is SGHTA, CDR2 FQGNSA.

By share, this clonotype counts as medium-sized. The V and J genes are TRBV19 and TRBJ1-2, with 7 bases matching TRBD1. V lost 9 bases to trimming and J lost 1 base; unmatched junction nucleotides: 8. This CDR3 has 14 residues. Germline CDR1 reads LNHDA; CDR2 reads SQIVND (reference sequence). The CDR3 sequence is CASLRQGVNYGYTF. Here the CDR3 DNA reads TGTGCCAGCCTGAGACAGGGAGTTAACTATGGCTACACCTTC.

The chain is built from TRBV12-3 or TRBV12-4 and TRBJ1-6; 8 bases fit TRBD1. J was trimmed by 10 bases and V by 6 bases; bases with no gene match: 8. This CDR3 is 14 amino acids long. The CDR3 protein is CASRTGTGLSPLHF. The CDR3 region has the DNA TGTGCCAGCAGGACCGGGACAGGTCTCTCACCCCTCCACTTT.

The table lists this clonotype with a few counts. The V and J genes are TRBV12-3 or TRBV12-4 and TRBJ1-2, with 7 bases matching TRBD1. The CDR3 consists of 15 residues. V was pared by 6 bases and J by 4 bases, with 11 bases of the junction left unmatched. The chain's CDR3 is CASRTTGEARYGYTF. CDR3 coding DNA: TGTGCCAGCAGAACCACAGGGGAGGCTCGCTATGGCTACACCTTC.

This clonotype has at least ten counts. Since a much larger clone is just one base distant, this may be a read error. The rearrangement uses TRBV6-5 and TRBJ1-6, with TRBD1 matching 7 bases. After removal of 4 bases from V and 10 bases from J, the junction contained 7 bases not matched to a gene. The CDR3 length is 14 residues. The V gene's germline CDR1 is MNHEY and CDR2 SVGAGI. CDR3 nucleotide sequence: TGTGCCAGCAGTTCGATGAGGACAGGATCACCCCTCCACTTT. Translation: CASSSMRTGSPLHF.

This clonotype was seen many times. This chain links TRBV6-5 with TRBJ1-2; a weak D match, TRBD1 (5 bases). Between the trimmed V and J ends, which lost 2 bases and 2 bases, there was a span of 6 bases. CDR1 MNHEY and CDR2 SVGAGI come from the germline V gene. This CDR3 is built from 13 residues. CDR3 coding DNA: TGTGCCAGCAGTTACAGACAGAACTATGGCTACACCTTC. Amino acids: CASSYRQNYGYTF.

CDR3 loop: CASSVQMSSYEQYF. DNA of the CDR3: TGTGCCAGTAGTGTACAGATGAGCTCCTACGAGCAGTACTTC. The genes are TRBV19 and TRBJ2-7; D is unresolved. This CDR3 has 14 amino acids. Trimming stripped 5 bases from V and 0 bases from J, with 11 bases between. Germline loops: CDR1 LNHDA, CDR2 SQIVND (reference sequence).

The table lists this clonotype with a count of one. This chain connects TRBV6-2 or TRBV6-3 to TRBJ1-5; no clear D gene. The V and J ends lost 5 bases and 2 bases respectively, with 16 bases between them. Germline CDR1 and CDR2: MNHEY and SVGEGT. The CDR3 contains 16 residues. CDR3 coding DNA: TGTGCCAGCAGTGTTGGAGACTGGTTCGGCAATCAGCCCCAGCATTTT. This codes for CASSVGDWFGNQPQHF.

The J gene is TRBJ1-1, the V gene TRBV12-3 or TRBV12-4; a weak D match, TRBD1 (5 bases). This CDR3 spans 12 amino acids. Trimming cost V 7 bases and J 6 bases, with 12 bases left between them. CDR3 region: CASTRGGAEAFF. In DNA, the CDR3 is TGTGCCAGCACCCGGGGGGGAGCTGAAGCTTTCTTT.

This clonotype was found many times. This chain connects TRBV4-3 to TRBJ1-1, with TRBD1 identical over 8 bases. This CDR3 is built from 16 residues. V was clipped by 0 bases and J by 5 bases; unmatched bases: 8. Germline CDR1 is LGHNA and CDR2 is YSLEER. The CDR3 region is CASSQDVWQGATEAFF. The CDR3, as DNA: TGCGCCAGCAGCCAAGATGTGTGGCAGGGGGCGACTGAAGCTTTCTTT.

The chain links TRBV5-1 to TRBJ2-5; 7 nucleotides match TRBD1. The CDR3 runs 16 residues. After removal of 0 bases from V and 1 base from J, the junction contained 6 bases not matched to a gene. CDR1 and CDR2 (germline): SGHRS, YFSETQ. In DNA, the CDR3 is TGCGCCAGCAGCTTGGGTACCGGGACAGCCCAAGAGACCCAGTACTTC. Translating it yields CASSLGTGTAQETQYF.

V and J are TRBV5-1 and TRBJ1-1; no clear D gene. Germline V gene data show CDR1 as SGHRS and CDR2 as YFSETQ. The CDR3 runs 15 residues. Trimming took off 4 bases at V and 1 base at J, with 14 bases between the two ends. For the CDR3, the DNA is TGCGCCAGCAGCCGAGAAACGTCTAGGAACACTGAAGCTTTCTTT. Residues: CASSRETSRNTEAFF.

The chain is built from TRBV12-3 or TRBV12-4 and TRBJ1-1; 12 positions match TRBD1. This CDR3 contains 16 residues. Trimming removed 3 bases from V and 2 bases from J; junction bases left unmatched: 4. This CDR3 reads CASSLGDRGHNTEAFF. In nucleotides, the CDR3 is TGTGCCAGCAGTTTGGGGGACAGGGGGCATAACACTGAAGCTTTCTTT.

V and J are TRBV19 and TRBJ1-2; TRBD1 is a possible D gene (5 bases). Per the germline V gene, CDR1 is LNHDA and CDR2 is SQIVND (reference sequence). The CDR3 totals 12 residues. Trimming removed 6 bases from V and 6 bases from J, with 11 bases in between. The CDR3 region is CASSLSGHGYTF. In DNA form, the CDR3 reads TGTGCCAGTAGCCTCTCGGGGCATGGCTACACCTTC.

The sample holds one count of this clonotype. The V call is TRBV6-1, the J call TRBJ2-7; weak D call: TRBD1 (5 bases). The CDR3 runs 15 residues. The V end lost 4 bases, the J end lost 2 bases, and 15 bases lay between the germline ends. Germline lookup yields CDR1 MNHNS and CDR2 SASEGT. The CDR3 here is CASSVLQVLAYEQYF. DNA of the CDR3: TGTGCCAGCAGTGTTTTACAGGTTCTTGCCTACGAGCAGTACTTC.

This clonotype was detected ten times or more. Since a much larger clone is just one base distant, this may be a read error. The CDR3 carries no conserved terminal phenylalanine or tryptophan, so it likely arises from a read error. The rearrangement joins TRBV7-2 to TRBJ2-7; possible D gene TRBD2, 6 bases. V lost 1 base to trimming and J lost 3 bases, with 10 bases between them. The CDR3 runs 14 residues. CDR1 SGHTA and CDR2 FQGNSA come from the germline V gene. CDR3 coding DNA: TGTGCCAGCAGCTTAGAAGCTAGCGTCTACGAGCAGTACCTC. This codes for CASSLEASVYEQYL.

The V and J genes are TRBV7-2 and TRBJ1-5, with unresolved D. The CDR3 totals 12 residues. Trimming took off 4 bases at V and 7 bases at J, with 8 bases between the two ends. Germline CDR1 reads SGHTA; CDR2 reads FQGNSA. CDR3 residues: CASSSYTQPQHF. CDR3 bases: TGTGCCAGCAGCTCGTACACCCAGCCCCAGCATTTT.

The table lists this clonotype with many counts. The chain is built from TRBV7-2 and TRBJ2-5; TRBD2 agrees at 8 bases. This CDR3 has 14 residues. Germline-derived CDR1 and CDR2 are SGHTA and FQGNSA. The J segment lost 3 bases and the V segment lost 5 bases, leaving 5 bases of the junction unmatched. DNA for the CDR3: TGTGCCAGCAGCATCAAGCGGGAGAAAGAGACCCAGTACTTC. It is translated as CASSIKREKETQYF.

The V call is TRBV12-3 or TRBV12-4, the J call TRBJ2-7, with 7 bases aligning to TRBD2. V lost 1 base and J lost 3; bases outside the gene matches: 3. This CDR3 spans 14 amino acids. The DNA of the CDR3 is TGTGCCAGCAGTTTAGGGACTAGTTTCTACGAGCAGTACTTC. The encoded protein is CASSLGTSFYEQYF.

This clonotype was observed at least ten times. This rearrangement joins TRBV15 to TRBJ1-2; TRBD1 matches 8 bases. The V and J ends lost 2 bases and 2 bases, in that order; junction bases with no gene match: 4. CDR3 length: 15 residues. Germline lookup yields CDR1 LNHNV and CDR2 YYDKDF (reference sequence). This chain's CDR3 is CATSRPRQGNYGYTF. The CDR3 DNA follows: TGTGCCACCAGCAGACCCAGACAGGGGAACTATGGCTACACCTTC. The full variable domain, with the rest looked up from reference TRBV15 and TRBJ1-2, is DAMVIQNPRYQVTQFGKPVTLSCSQTLNHNVMYWYQQKSSQAPKLLFHYYDKDFNNEADTPDNFQSRRPNTSFCFLDIRSPGLGDTAMYLCATSRPRQGNYGYTFGSGTRLTVV.

The chain uses TRBV20-1 and TRBJ1-1, with 7 bases aligning to TRBD1. The CDR3 totals 16 residues. Trimming took 2 bases from V and 1 from J; bases not matched to a gene: 10. In germline, CDR1 is DFQATT, CDR2 SNEGSKA (reference sequence). The CDR3 region is CSARQPGQQSNTEAFF. As DNA, the CDR3 is TGCAGTGCTAGACAACCGGGACAGCAATCGAACACTGAAGCTTTCTTT.

The chain carries TRBV12-3 or TRBV12-4 and TRBJ1-1; D not certain. Trimming stripped 6 bases from V and 1 base from J, with 18 bases between. The CDR3 sequence is 16 residues long. The CDR3 sequence: CASRKRLDGENTEAFF. As DNA, the CDR3 is TGTGCCAGCAGAAAACGACTTGACGGAGAGAACACTGAAGCTTTCTTT.

This clonotype came up many times. V and J are TRBV19 and TRBJ1-1, with a weak D call TRBD1 (6 bases). This CDR3 has 14 amino acids. V lost 4 bases and J 1 base, leaving 10 bases between the germline ends. The V gene's germline CDR1 is LNHDA and CDR2 SQIVND (reference sequence). CDR3 DNA sequence: TGTGCCAGTAGTAAGCCGGGACAGAACACTGAAGCTTTCTTT. Translated, it gives CASSKPGQNTEAFF.

This clonotype came up many times. The chain has TRBV11-1 and TRBJ1-1; 7 nucleotides match TRBD1. CDR1 is SGHAT and CDR2 is FQDESV in the germline V gene (reference sequence). The CDR3 totals 16 residues. V lost 5 bases, J lost 1 base, and 10 bases stayed unmatched. The CDR3 reads CASSLILDRQNTEAFF. CDR3 DNA: TGTGCCAGCAGCCTGATATTGGACAGGCAGAACACTGAAGCTTTCTTT.

This clonotype has a count of ten or more. The chain carries TRBV6-1 and TRBJ1-5; 9 bases fit TRBD1. This CDR3 comprises 15 residues. Germline-derived CDR1 and CDR2 are MNHNS and SASEGT. The J segment lost 7 bases and the V segment lost 8 bases, leaving 12 bases of the junction unmatched. The CDR3 reads CASGRYRGLRQPQHF. The DNA of the CDR3 is TGTGCCAGCGGGCGTTACAGGGGGCTTCGACAGCCCCAGCATTTT.

The J gene is TRBJ1-3, the V gene TRBV6-2 or TRBV6-3, with D unclear. The CDR3 is 12 residues long. V shed 5 bases and J shed 4 bases, with 6 bases lying between them. The germline V gene has CDR1 MNHEY and CDR2 SVGEGT. The CDR3: CASSRQGNTIYF. CDR3 DNA sequence: TGTGCCAGCAGTCGGCAGGGAAACACCATATATTTT.

This clonotype has ten or more counts. This chain joins TRBV12-3 or TRBV12-4 and TRBJ1-2; D unresolved. The CDR3 is made up of 13 amino acids. V lost 4 bases and J lost 7, with 13 bases in between. CDR3 DNA sequence: TGTGCCAGCAGTTCTCAGGTAGTTGGTGGCTACACCTTC. It specifies CASSSQVVGGYTF.

The V gene is TRBV28, the J gene TRBJ2-4; possible D gene TRBD1, 5 bases. Germline lookup yields CDR1 MDHEN and CDR2 SYDVKM. The length of the CDR3 is 15 residues. V dropped 6 bases and J dropped 7 bases, with 19 bases sitting between them. CDR3 residues: CASRIRLSGWNIQYF. The DNA for the CDR3 is TGTGCCAGCAGAATACGACTCTCAGGGTGGAACATTCAGTACTTC.